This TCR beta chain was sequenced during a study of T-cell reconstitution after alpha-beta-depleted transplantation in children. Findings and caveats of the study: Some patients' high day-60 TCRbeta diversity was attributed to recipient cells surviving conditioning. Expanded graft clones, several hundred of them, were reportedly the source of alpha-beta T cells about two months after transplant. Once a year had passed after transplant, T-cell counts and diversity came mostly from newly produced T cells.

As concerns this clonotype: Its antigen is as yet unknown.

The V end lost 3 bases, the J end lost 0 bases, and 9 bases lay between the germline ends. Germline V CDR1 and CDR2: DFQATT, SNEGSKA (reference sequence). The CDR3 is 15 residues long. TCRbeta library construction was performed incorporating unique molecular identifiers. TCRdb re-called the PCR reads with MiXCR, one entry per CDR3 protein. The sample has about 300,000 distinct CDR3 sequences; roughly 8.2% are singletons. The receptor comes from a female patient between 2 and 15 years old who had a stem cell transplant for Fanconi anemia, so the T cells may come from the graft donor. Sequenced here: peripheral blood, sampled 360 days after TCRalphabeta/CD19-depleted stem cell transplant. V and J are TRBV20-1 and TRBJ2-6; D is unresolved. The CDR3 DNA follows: TGCAGTGCTAGTCTCTTGAGCTCTGGGGCCAACGTCCTGACTTTC. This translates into CSASLLSSGANVLTF.